A selection of T cell receptor beta chains follows, all from one sample in a study of CXCR3-negative and CXCR3-positive naive CD8 T cells. TCRdb re-called the 5' RACE reads and shows each CDR3 protein once, DNA omitted. The sample totals 65,000 to 75,000 distinct CDR3 sequences. The sample comprised naive CXCR3+ CD8+ T cells from blood. The source is a human donor in good health. Some clones in this sample may be carry-over from other donors' samples. Each CDR3 is given with its conserved first and last residue. The order of the fields is V gene, J gene, CDR3 protein.

>TRBV29-1|TRBJ2-2
CSVEELRGTGTNTGELFF
>TRBV7-3|TRBJ1-5
CASSQETGMKPQHF
>TRBV5-6|TRBJ2-7
CASSPGGNSYEQYF
>TRBV15|TRBJ2-3
CATSSQLARDRGKPDTQYF
>TRBV4-3|TRBJ2-2
CASSQGTPNTGELFF
>TRBV25-1|TRBJ2-2
CATTTMGNTGELFF
>TRBV4-2|TRBJ2-5
CASSLGSSTPWAETQYF
>TRBV4-3|TRBJ1-1
CASSQGVSTEAFF
>TRBV4-3|TRBJ2-2
CASSPSGRGTGELFF
>TRBV29-1|TRBJ1-2
CSVEIIHTDGYTF
>TRBV7-7|TRBJ2-5
CASSGDDWGTQYF
>TRBV7-9|TRBJ2-1
CASSLGGVVYNEQFF
>TRBV14|TRBJ1-2
CASSQNRGVNGYTF
>TRBV20-1|TRBJ2-2
CSASTRDTGELFF
>TRBV12-3/TRBV12-4|TRBJ2-1
CASGPTNGPNEQFF
>TRBV4-3|TRBJ2-1
CASSQGPMGVDEQFF
>TRBV24-1|TRBJ2-7
CATSSTGGVGYEQYF
>TRBV14|TRBJ2-3
CASSQDRGRFTDTQYF
>TRBV27|TRBJ2-4
CASSLLPSRENIQYF
>TRBV20-1|TRBJ1-2
CSARDQGGGYTF
>TRBV20-1|TRBJ1-1
CSADGTPTEAFF
>TRBV29-1|TRBJ1-5
CSVGGVRNQPQHF
>TRBV7-9|TRBJ2-7
CASSLGTEVPYEQYF
>TRBV28|TRBJ2-7
CASSFRGGLREQYF
>TRBV4-2|TRBJ1-2
CASSQEGERYYGYTF
>TRBV7-2|TRBJ2-1
CASSYPPALAGGLWNEQFF
>TRBV7-8|TRBJ2-3
CASSTSGPSTDTQYF
>TRBV7-8|TRBJ2-4
CASSRTVTGGTKNIQYF
>TRBV5-1|TRBJ2-7
CASSLGWGSAYEQYF
>TRBV7-2|TRBJ2-7
CASSPGTGPIHEQYF
>TRBV4-2|TRBJ2-7
CASSQGGLSEQYF
>TRBV29-1|TRBJ2-5
CSVEGHEGTQYF
>TRBV5-5|TRBJ1-4
CASSSIGAANEKLFF
>TRBV11-3|TRBJ1-1
CASSPGRSWGNTEAFF
>TRBV6-4|TRBJ2-5
CASSDMVEETQYF
>TRBV3-1|TRBJ2-7
CASSPGVGQGFLSYEQYF
>TRBV6-5|TRBJ2-5
CASRPGLAGPQETQYF
>TRBV21-1|TRBJ1-1
CASSTLGVGYSEAFF
>TRBV7-2|TRBJ1-5
CASSSGAPYSNQPQHF
>TRBV12-3/TRBV12-4|TRBJ1-2
CATKTKTGPGYGYTF
>TRBV20-1|TRBJ2-1
CSARDLEGYNEQFF
>TRBV27|TRBJ2-7
CASRRVGYEQYF
>TRBV9|TRBJ1-6
CASSVDGTANSPLHF
>TRBV10-3|TRBJ2-1
CATERDGGSNEQFF
>TRBV20-1|TRBJ2-7
CSARVKGGTADSYEQYF
>TRBV14|TRBJ2-1
CASSQVPRVNFDELFF